This record covers a single T cell receptor (beta chain). CDR3 length: 15 amino acids. Germline V gene data show CDR1 as SGHTS and CDR2 as YDEGEE. Trimming took off 4 bases at V and 2 bases at J, with 15 bases between the two ends. This specimen belongs to a study of blood T cell repertoires in COVID-19. Authors' processing steps: Reference gene primer amplification in the assay estimated nucleated cell counts. Sequencing used immunoSEQ multiplex PCR; TCRdb keeps in-frame clones, though not all of them. V and J calls and clone size are those listed in that table; D and trimming were worked out from the DNA. The sample consists of under 250,000 clones, 86% of them appearing once.

The V call is TRBV5-8, the J call TRBJ1-2; D not certain. The material sequenced was peripheral blood. This receptor was taken from a woman of 80 years or more with COVID-19, enrolled during active disease. CDR3: CASSPRGGRNYGYTF. The CDR3 DNA reads TGTGCCAGCAGCCCCCGAGGCGGGAGAAACTATGGCTACACCTTC.